The T cell receptor beta chain described here comes from a study of Ad26.COV2.S vaccination and SARS-CoV-2 variants. About the study: Dosing was one shot or two shots 56 days apart.

The CDR3 contains 14 residues. With V trimmed by 2 bases and J by 8 bases, 5 bases remained unmatched. Germline values: CDR1 SNHLY, CDR2 FYNNEI. The table came from immunoSEQ multiplex PCR; TCRdb's copy has only in-frame clones and leaves some out. The data hold 400,000 to 500,000 clones, with approximately 88% observed a single time. As to treatment: roughly 19 received Ad26.COV2.S at low or high dose, single or two shots; roughly 5 received placebo; per-sample allocation not given. Sampling occurred on day 63 after the first vaccine or placebo injection. This clonotype was obtained from a person between 18 and 59 years old who received the Ad26.COV2.S COVID-19 vaccine or a placebo. The V and J genes are TRBV2 and TRBJ1-5; 8 positions agree with TRBD1. This sample comprised peripheral blood, obtained in a trial of Ad26.COV2.S vaccine versus placebo. DNA of the CDR3: TGTGCCAGCAGTGAATTGACAGGGGCAGAGCCCCAGCATTTT. This sequence encodes CASSELTGAEPQHF. The whole variable domain, filled in from reference TRBV2 and TRBJ1-5, reads EPEVTQTPSHQVTQMGQEVILRCVPISNHLYFYWYRQILGQKVEFLVSFYNNEISEKSEIFDDQFSVERPDGSNFTLKIRSTKLEDSAMYFCASSELTGAEPQHFGDGTRLSIL.